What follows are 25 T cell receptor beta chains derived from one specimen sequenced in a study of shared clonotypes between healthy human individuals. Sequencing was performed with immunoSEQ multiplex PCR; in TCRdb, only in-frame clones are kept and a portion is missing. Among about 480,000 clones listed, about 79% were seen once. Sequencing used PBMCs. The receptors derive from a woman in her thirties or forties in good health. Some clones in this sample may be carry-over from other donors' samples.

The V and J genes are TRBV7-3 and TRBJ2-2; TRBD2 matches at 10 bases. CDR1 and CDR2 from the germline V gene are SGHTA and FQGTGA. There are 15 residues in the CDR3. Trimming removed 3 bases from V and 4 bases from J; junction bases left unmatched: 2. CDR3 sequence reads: CASSFVAGGTGELFF. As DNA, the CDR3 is TGTGCCAGCAGCTTCGTAGCGGGAGGCACCGGGGAGCTGTTTTTT.

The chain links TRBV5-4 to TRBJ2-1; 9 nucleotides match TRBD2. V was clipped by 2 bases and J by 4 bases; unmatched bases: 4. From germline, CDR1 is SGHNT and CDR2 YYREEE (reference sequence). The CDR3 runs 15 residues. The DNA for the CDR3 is TGTGCCAGCAGCTTTAGCGGGAGCGTTTACAATGAGCAGTTCTTC. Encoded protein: CASSFSGSVYNEQFF.

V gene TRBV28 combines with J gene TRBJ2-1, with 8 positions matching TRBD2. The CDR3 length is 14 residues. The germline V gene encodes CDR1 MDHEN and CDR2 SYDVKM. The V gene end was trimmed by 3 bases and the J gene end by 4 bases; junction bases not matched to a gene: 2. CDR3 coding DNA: TGTGCCAGCAGTTTCCAGCGGGAGTACAATGAGCAGTTCTTC. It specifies CASSFQREYNEQFF.

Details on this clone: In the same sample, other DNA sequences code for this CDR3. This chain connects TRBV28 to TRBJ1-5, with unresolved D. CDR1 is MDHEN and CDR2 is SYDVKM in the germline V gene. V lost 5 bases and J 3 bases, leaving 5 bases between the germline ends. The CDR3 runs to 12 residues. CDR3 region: CASSLLNQPQHF. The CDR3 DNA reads TGTGCCAGCAGTCTGCTCAATCAGCCCCAGCATTTT. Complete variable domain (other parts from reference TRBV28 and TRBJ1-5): DVKVTQSSRYLVKRTGEKVFLECVQDMDHENMFWYRQDPGLGLRLIYFSYDVKMKEKGDIPEGYSVSREKKERFSLILESASTNQTSMYLCASSLLNQPQHFGDGTRLSIL.

The CDR3 DNA follows: TGTGCCAGCAGCCCCGACAGGGGGAACACTGAAGCTTTCTTT. This encodes CASSPDRGNTEAFF. The chain combines TRBV5-4 with TRBJ1-1; 8 bases line up with TRBD1. The junction had 3 bases not matched to a gene; V was cut back by 4 bases and J by 1 base. From germline, CDR1 is SGHNT and CDR2 YYREEE (reference sequence). This CDR3 contains 14 residues.

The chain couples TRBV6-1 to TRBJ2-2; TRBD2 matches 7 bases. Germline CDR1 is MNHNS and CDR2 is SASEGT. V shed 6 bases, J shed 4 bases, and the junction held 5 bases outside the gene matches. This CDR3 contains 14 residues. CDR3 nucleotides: TGTGCCAGCAGAGGAGGGAGGGGCACCGGGGAGCTGTTTTTT. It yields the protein CASRGGRGTGELFF.

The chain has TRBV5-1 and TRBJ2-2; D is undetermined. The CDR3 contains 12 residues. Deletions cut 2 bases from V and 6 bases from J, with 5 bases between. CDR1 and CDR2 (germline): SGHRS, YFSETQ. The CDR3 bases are TGCGCCAGCAGCTTAGGGTCCGGGGAGCTGTTTTTT. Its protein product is CASSLGSGELFF. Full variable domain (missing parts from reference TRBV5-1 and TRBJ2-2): KAGVTQTPRYLIKTRGQQVTLSCSPISGHRSVSWYQQTPGQGLQFLFEYFSETQRNKGNFPGRFSGRQFSNSRSEMNVSTLELGDSALYLCASSLGSGELFFGEGSRLTVL.

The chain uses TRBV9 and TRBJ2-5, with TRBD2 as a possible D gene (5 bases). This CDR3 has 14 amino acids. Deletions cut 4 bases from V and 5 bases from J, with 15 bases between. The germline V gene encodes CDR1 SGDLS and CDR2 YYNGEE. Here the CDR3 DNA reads TGTGCCAGCAGCCCCAGGAGGAGTGGGGAGACCCAGTACTTC. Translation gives CASSPRRSGETQYF.

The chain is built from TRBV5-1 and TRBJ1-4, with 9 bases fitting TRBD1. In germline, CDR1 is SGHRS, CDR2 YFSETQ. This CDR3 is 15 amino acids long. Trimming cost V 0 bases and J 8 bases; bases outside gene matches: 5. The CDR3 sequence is CASSLGDRAGEKLFF. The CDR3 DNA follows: TGCGCCAGCAGCTTGGGGGACAGGGCAGGGGAAAAACTGTTTTTT.

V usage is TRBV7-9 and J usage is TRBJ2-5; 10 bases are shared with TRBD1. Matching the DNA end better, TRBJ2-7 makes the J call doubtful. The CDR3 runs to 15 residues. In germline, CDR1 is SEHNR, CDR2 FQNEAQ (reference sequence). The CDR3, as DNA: TGTGCCAGCAGCTCGACAGGGGGCTCTAGGCACGAGCAGTACTTC. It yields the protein CASSSTGGSRHEQYF.

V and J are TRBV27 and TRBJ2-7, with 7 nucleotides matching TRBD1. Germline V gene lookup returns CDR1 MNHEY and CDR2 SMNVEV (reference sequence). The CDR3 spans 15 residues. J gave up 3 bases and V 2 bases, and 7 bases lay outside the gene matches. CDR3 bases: TGTGCCAGCAGTTTAAGGGGGCTAACTTTCTACGAGCAGTACTTC. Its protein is CASSLRGLTFYEQYF.

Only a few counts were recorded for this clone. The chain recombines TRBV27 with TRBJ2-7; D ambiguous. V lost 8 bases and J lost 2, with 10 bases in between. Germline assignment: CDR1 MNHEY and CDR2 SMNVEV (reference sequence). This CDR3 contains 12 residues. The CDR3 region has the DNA TGTGCCAGCCCCGCTTGGCCCTACGAGCAGTACTTC. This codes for CASPAWPYEQYF.

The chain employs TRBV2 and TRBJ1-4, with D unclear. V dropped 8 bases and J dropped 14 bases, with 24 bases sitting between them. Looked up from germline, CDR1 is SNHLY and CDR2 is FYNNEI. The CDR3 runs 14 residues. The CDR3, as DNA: TGTGCCAGCTCCCCCCGCGCGAGCTTAAGTCGTCTGTTTTTT. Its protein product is CASSPRASLSRLFF.

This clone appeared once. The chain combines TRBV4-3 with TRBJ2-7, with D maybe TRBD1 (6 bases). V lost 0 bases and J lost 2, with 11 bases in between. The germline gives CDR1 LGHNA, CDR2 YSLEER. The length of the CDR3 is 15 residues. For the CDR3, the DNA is TGCGCCAGCAGCCAAGACACAGGGTTCGCCTACGAGCAGTACTTC. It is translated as CASSQDTGFAYEQYF.

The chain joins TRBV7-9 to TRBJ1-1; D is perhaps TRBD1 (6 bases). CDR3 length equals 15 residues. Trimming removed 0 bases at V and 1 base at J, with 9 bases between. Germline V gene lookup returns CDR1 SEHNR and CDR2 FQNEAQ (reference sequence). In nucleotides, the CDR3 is TGTGCCAGCAGCTTAGCGGGCAGGGGGAACACTGAAGCTTTCTTT. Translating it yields CASSLAGRGNTEAFF.

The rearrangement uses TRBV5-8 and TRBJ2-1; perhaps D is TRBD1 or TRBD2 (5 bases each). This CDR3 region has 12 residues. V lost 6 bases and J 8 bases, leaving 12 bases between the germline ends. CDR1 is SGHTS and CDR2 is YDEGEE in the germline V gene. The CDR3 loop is CASIEWGYEQFF. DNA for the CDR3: TGTGCCAGCATCGAGTGGGGGTATGAGCAGTTCTTC.

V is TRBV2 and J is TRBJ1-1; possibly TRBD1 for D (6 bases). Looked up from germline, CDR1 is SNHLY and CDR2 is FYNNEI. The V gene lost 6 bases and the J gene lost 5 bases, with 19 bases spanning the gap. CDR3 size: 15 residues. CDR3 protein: CASSPGQGRGTEAFF. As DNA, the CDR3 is TGTGCCAGCAGCCCAGGTCAGGGCAGGGGAACTGAAGCTTTCTTT.

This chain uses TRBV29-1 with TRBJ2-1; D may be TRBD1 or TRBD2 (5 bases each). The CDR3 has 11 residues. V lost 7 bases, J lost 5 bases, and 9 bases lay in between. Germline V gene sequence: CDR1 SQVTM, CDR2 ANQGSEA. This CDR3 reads CSGGWDNEQFF. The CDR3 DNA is TGCAGCGGGGGGTGGGACAATGAGCAGTTCTTC.

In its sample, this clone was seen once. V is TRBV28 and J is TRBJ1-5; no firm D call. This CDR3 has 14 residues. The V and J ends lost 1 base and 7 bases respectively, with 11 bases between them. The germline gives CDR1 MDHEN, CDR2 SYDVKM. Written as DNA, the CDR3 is TGTGCCAGCAGTTTATTATTGGGAGGCCAGCCCCAGCATTTT. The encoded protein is CASSLLLGGQPQHF.

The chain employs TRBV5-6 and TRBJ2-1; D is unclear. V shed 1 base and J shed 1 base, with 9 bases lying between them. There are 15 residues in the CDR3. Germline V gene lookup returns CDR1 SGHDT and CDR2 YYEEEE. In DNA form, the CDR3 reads TGTGCCAGCAGCTTGTATTCCGGGTCCTACAATGAGCAGTTCTTC. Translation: CASSLYSGSYNEQFF. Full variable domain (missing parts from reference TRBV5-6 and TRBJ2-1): DAGVTQSPTHLIKTRGQQVTLRCSPKSGHDTVSWYQQALGQGPQFIFQYYEEEERQRGNFPDRFSGHQFPNYSSELNVNALLLGDSALYLCASSLYSGSYNEQFFGPGTRLTVL.

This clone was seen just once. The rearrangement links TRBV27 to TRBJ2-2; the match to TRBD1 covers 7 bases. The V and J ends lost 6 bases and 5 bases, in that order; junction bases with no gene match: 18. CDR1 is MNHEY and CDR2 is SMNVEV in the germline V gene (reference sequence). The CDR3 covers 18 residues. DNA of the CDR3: TGTGCCAGCAGCCCCCGAGAAGGGGGCGCGTTTTTTACCGGGGAGCTGTTTTTT. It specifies CASSPREGGAFFTGELFF.

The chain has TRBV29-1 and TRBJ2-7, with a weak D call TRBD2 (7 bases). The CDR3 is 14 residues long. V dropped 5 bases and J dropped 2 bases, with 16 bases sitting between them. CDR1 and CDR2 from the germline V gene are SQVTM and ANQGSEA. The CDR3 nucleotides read TGCAGCGTTAGGTCGGGGGGCTGGACCTACGAGCAGTACTTC. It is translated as CSVRSGGWTYEQYF.

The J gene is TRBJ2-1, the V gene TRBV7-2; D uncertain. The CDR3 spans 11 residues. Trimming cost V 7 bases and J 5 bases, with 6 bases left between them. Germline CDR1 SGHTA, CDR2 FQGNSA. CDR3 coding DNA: TGTGCCAGCAAAACCCACAATGAGCAGTTCTTC. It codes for CASKTHNEQFF.

The CDR3 spells CASSFPGTGGDAIETQYF. The CDR3 bases are TGCGCCAGCAGCTTCCCCGGGACAGGGGGTGACGCAATAGAGACCCAGTACTTC. The chain recombines TRBV5-1 with TRBJ2-5; 11 nucleotides agree with TRBD1. With 2 bases clipped from V and 4 bases from J, the junction kept 13 bases outside the gene matches. CDR1 and CDR2 from the germline V gene are SGHRS and YFSETQ. The CDR3 is 18 amino acids.

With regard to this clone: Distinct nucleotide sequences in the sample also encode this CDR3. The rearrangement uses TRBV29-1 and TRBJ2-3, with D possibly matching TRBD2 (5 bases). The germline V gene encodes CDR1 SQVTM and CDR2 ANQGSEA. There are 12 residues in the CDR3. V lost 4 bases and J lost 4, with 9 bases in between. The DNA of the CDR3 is TGCAGCGTTGTCCGGGGTTCAGATACGCAGTATTTT. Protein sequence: CSVVRGSDTQYF.